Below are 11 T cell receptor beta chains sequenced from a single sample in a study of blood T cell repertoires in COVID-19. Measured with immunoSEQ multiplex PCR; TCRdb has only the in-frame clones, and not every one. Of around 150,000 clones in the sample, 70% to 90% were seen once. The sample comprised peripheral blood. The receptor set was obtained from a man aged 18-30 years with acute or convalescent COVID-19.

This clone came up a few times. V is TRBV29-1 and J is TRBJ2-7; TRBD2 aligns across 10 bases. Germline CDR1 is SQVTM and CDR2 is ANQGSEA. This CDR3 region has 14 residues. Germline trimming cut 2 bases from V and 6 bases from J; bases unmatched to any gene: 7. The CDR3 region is CSVENRTSGGEQYF. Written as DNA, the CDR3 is TGCAGCGTTGAAAACAGGACTAGCGGAGGCGAGCAGTACTTC.

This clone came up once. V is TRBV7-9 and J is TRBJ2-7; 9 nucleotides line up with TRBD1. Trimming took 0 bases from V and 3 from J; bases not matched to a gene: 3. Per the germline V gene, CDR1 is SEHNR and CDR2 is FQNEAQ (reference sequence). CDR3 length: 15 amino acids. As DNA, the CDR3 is TGTGCCAGCAGCTTAGCCGGGACAGGGCGCTACGAGCAGTACTTC. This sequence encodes CASSLAGTGRYEQYF.

CDR3 in DNA: TGTGCCACCAGCAGTTCGGGGGGCTCCTACGAGCAGTACGTC. This codes for CATSSSGGSYEQYV. This chain connects TRBV15 to TRBJ2-7, with TRBD2 matching over 7 bases. The germline V gene encodes CDR1 LNHNV and CDR2 YYDKDF (reference sequence). With V trimmed by 3 bases and J by 0 bases, 2 bases remained unmatched. The CDR3 sequence is 14 residues long.

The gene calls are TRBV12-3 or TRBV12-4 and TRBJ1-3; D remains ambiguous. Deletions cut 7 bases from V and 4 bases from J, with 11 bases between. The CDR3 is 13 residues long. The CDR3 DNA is TGTGCCAGCACGGTCTCGGGGGGAAACACCATATATTTT. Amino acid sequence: CASTVSGGNTIYF.

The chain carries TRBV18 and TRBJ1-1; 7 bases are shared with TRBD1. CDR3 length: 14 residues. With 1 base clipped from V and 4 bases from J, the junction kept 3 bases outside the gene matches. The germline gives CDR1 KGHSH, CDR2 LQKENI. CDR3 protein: CASSPQGAGTEAFF. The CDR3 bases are TGTGCCAGCTCACCACAGGGGGCGGGCACTGAAGCTTTCTTT.

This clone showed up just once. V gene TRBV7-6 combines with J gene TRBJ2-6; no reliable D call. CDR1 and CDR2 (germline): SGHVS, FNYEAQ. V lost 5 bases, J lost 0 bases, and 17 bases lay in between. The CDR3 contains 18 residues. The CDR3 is CASSPLGLDFSGANVLTF. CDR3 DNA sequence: TGTGCCAGCAGCCCCCTGGGTCTAGACTTCTCTGGGGCCAACGTCCTGACTTTC. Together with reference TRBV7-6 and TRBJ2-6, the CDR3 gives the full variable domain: GAGVSQSPRYKVTKRGQDVALRCDPISGHVSLYWYRQALGQGPEFLTYFNYEAQQDKSGLPNDRFSAERPEGSISTLTIQRTEQRDSAMYRCASSPLGLDFSGANVLTFGAGSRLTVL.

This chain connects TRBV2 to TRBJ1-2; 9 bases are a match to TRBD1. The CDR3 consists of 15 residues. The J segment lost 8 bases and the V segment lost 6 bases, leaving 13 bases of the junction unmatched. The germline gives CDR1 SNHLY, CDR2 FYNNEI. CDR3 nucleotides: TGTGCCAGCAGCCCCAAGGTCGACAGGGGGAAAGGCTACACCTTC. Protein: CASSPKVDRGKGYTF.

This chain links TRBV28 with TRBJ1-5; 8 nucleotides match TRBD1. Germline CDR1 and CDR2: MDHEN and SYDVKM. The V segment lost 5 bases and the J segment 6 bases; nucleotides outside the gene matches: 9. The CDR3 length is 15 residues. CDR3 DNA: TGTGCCAGCAGTCCCCTGACAGGGGTGTCTCAGCCCCAGCATTTT. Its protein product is CASSPLTGVSQPQHF. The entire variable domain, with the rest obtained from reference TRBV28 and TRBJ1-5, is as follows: DVKVTQSSRYLVKRTGEKVFLECVQDMDHENMFWYRQDPGLGLRLIYFSYDVKMKEKGDIPEGYSVSREKKERFSLILESASTNQTSMYLCASSPLTGVSQPQHFGDGTRLSIL.

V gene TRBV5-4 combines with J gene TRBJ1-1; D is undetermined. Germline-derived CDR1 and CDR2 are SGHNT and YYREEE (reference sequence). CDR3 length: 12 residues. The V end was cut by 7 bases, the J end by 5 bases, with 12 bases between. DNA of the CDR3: TGTGCCAGCTTCGGGGTGTCAACTGAAGCTTTCTTT. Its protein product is CASFGVSTEAFF.

The CDR3 DNA follows: TGTGCCTGGAGTGCAGAAAAAACAGGGATAGCTAACTATGGCTACACCTTC. This gives the protein CAWSAEKTGIANYGYTF. The chain carries TRBV30 and TRBJ1-2, with a weak D call TRBD1 (6 bases). The germline V and J ends were trimmed by 1 base and 0 bases, with 18 bases remaining between them. Germline V CDR1 and CDR2: GTSNPN, SVGIG (reference sequence). This CDR3 has 17 amino acids.

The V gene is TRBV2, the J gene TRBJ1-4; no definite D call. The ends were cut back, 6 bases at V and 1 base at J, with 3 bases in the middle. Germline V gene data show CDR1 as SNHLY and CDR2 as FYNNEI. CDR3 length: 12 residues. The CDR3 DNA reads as TGTGCCAGCAGACTAACTAATGAAAAACTGTTTTTT. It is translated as CASRLTNEKLFF.